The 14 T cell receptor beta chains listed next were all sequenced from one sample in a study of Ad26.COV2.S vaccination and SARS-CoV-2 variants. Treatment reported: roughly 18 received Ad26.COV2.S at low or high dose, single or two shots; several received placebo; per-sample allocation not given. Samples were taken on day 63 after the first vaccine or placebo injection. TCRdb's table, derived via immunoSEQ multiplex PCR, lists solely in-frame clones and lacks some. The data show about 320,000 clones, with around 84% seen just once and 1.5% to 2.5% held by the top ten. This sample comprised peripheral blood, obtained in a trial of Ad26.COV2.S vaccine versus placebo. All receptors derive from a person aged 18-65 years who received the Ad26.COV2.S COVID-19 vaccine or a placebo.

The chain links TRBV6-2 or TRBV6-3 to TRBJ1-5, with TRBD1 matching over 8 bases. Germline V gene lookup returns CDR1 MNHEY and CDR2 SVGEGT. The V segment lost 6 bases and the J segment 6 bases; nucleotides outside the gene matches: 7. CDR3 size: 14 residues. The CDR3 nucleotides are TGTGCCAGCAGCAGACGACAGGGGAGTCAGCCCCAGCATTTT. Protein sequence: CASSRRQGSQPQHF.

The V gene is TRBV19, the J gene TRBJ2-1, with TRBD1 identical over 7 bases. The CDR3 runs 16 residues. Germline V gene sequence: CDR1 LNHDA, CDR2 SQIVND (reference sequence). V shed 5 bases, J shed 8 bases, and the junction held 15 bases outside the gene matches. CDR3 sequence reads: CASSLRTGARPDEQFF. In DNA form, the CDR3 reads TGTGCCAGTAGTCTCCGGACAGGAGCCCGACCGGATGAGCAGTTCTTC.

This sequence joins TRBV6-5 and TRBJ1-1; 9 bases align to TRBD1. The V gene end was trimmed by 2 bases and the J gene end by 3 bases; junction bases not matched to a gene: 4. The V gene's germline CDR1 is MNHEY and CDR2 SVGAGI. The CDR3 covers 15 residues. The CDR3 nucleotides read TGTGCCAGCAGTTACGGGACAGGGAGATACACTGAAGCTTTCTTT. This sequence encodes CASSYGTGRYTEAFF.

The CDR3 is CASSRPDRGVNSRYF. For the CDR3, the DNA is TGTGCCAGCAGCCGCCCAGACAGGGGGGTGAATTCCCGGTATTTT. The V gene is TRBV7-2, the J gene TRBJ2-3, with 9 nucleotides matching TRBD1. CDR1 and CDR2 (germline): SGHTA, FQGNSA. Trimming took 5 bases from V and 14 from J; bases not matched to a gene: 17. This CDR3 is 15 amino acids long.

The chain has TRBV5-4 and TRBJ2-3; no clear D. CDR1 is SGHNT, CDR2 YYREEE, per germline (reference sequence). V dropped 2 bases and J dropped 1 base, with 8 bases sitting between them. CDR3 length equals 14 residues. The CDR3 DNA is TGTGCCAGCAGCTTTGGTCAGGGCACAGATACGCAGTATTTT. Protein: CASSFGQGTDTQYF.

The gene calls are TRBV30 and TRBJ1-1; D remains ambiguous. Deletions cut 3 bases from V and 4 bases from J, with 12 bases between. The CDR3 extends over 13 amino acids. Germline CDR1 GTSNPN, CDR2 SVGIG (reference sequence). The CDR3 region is CAWRSGLRTEAFF. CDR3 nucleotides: TGTGCCTGGAGATCCGGGCTTCGCACTGAAGCTTTCTTT.

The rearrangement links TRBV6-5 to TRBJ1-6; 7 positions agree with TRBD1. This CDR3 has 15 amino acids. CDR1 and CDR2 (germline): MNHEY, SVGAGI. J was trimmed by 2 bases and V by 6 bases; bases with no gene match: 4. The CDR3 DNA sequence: TGTGCCAGCAGGACAGGGCTGGCCTATAATTCACCCCTCCACTTT. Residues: CASRTGLAYNSPLHF.

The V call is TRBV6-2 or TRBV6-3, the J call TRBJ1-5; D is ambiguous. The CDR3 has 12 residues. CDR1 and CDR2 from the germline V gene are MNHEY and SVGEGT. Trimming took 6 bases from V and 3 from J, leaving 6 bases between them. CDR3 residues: CASSPPNQPQHF. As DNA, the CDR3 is TGTGCCAGCAGCCCCCCCAATCAGCCCCAGCATTTT.

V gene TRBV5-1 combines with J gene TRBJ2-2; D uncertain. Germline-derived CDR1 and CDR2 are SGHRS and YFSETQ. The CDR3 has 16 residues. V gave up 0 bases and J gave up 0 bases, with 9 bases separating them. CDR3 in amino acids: CASSLELLSNTGELFF. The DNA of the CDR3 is TGCGCCAGCAGCTTGGAACTCCTATCGAACACCGGGGAGCTGTTTTTT.

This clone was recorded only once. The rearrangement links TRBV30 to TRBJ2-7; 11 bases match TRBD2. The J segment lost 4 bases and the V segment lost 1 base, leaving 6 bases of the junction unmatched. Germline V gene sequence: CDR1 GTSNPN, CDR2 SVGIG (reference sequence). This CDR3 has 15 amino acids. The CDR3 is CAWSGNSGGAYEQYF. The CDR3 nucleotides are TGTGCCTGGAGTGGAAATAGCGGGGGGGCGTACGAGCAGTACTTC.

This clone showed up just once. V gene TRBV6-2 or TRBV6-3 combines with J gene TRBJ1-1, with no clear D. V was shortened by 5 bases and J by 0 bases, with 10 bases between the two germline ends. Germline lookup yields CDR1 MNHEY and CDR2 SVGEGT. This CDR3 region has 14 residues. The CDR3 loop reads CASSRNNMNTEAFF. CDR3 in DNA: TGTGCCAGCAGTCGAAATAATATGAACACTGAAGCTTTCTTT.

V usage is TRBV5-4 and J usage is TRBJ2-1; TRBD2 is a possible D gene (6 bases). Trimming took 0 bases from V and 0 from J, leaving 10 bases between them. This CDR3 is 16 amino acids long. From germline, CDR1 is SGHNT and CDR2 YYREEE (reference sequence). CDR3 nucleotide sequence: TGTGCCAGCAGCTTGGACCGGGGGAACTCCTACAATGAGCAGTTCTTC. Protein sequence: CASSLDRGNSYNEQFF. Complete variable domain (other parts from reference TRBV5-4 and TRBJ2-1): ETGVTQSPTHLIKTRGQQVTLRCSSQSGHNTVSWYQQALGQGPQFIFQYYREEENGRGNFPPRFSGLQFPNYSSELNVNALELDDSALYLCASSLDRGNSYNEQFFGPGTRLTVL.

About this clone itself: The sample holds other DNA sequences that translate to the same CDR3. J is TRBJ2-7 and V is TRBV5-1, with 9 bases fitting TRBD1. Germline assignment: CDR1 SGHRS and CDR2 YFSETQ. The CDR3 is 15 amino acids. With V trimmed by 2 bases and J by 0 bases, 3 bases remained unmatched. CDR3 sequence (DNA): TGCGCCAGCAGCTTAGGGACAGGGAGCTCCTACGAGCAGTACTTC. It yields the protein CASSLGTGSSYEQYF. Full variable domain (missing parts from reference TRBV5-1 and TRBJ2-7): KAGVTQTPRYLIKTRGQQVTLSCSPISGHRSVSWYQQTPGQGLQFLFEYFSETQRNKGNFPGRFSGRQFSNSRSEMNVSTLELGDSALYLCASSLGTGSSYEQYFGPGTRLTVT.

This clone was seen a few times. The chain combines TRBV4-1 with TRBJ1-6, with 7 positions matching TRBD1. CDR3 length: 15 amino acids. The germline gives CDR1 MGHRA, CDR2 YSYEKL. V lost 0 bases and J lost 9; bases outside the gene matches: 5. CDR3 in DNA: TGCGCCAGCAGCCAAGAACAGGGGTTGGGTTCACCCCTCCACTTT. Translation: CASSQEQGLGSPLHF.